A selection of T cell receptor beta chains follows, all from one sample in a study of blood T cell repertoires in COVID-19. Profiling relied on immunoSEQ multiplex PCR, and the TCRdb table lists in-frame clones only, not all of them. The sample lists 200,000 to 250,000 clones; approximately 86% were seen once. Sequencing input: peripheral blood. These receptor sequences come from a woman older than 75 with acute or convalescent COVID-19. Both conserved end residues are trimmed from each CDR3. A D gene is named only where the DNA matches it firmly.

J gene,V gene,D gene,CDR3 protein
TRBJ2-3,TRBV4-3,TRBD2,ASSQDVKRGEYADTQY
TRBJ1-1,TRBV6-5,NA,ASSYPRGRNTEAF
TRBJ1-2,TRBV5-8,NA,ASSLDSLVGGYT
TRBJ2-2,TRBV19,NA,ASSGQIDTGELF
TRBJ2-5,TRBV10-3,TRBD2,AISEQLLAVQETQY
TRBJ2-2,TRBV6-5,NA,ASLQYSLNTGELF
TRBJ2-1,TRBV27,NA,ASSLSPLGEQF
TRBJ2-2,TRBV11-2,TRBD1,ASSSGTGATGELF
TRBJ2-7,TRBV27,TRBD1,ASSGTGGYEQY
TRBJ2-7,TRBV6-5,NA,ASSYSSGPYEQY
TRBJ2-1,TRBV28,TRBD2,ASSGYQRGAGSYNEQF
TRBJ2-1,TRBV7-6,NA,ASTIPGGREEQF
TRBJ2-5,TRBV9,NA,ASSVTQGRETQY
TRBJ1-2,TRBV9,TRBD1,ASSERDRNNYGYT
TRBJ1-1,TRBV2,NA,ASSELPVGTEAF
TRBJ2-5,TRBV11-2,NA,ASSFSYQETQY
TRBJ1-2,TRBV18,NA,ASSPKEGSTIGYT
TRBJ2-2,TRBV18,TRBD1,ASSPSIDRGITGELF
TRBJ2-7,TRBV6-4,NA,ASSEQSLVYEQY
TRBJ1-3,TRBV19,NA,ASGGNSGNTIY
TRBJ1-4,TRBV5-8,NA,ASSQGKGWEEKLF
TRBJ1-4,TRBV7-9,NA,ASSLPGVQGRVREKLF
TRBJ2-2,TRBV7-3,TRBD1,ASSLTLNRGRTGELF
TRBJ2-1,TRBV30,NA,AWSVSNDEQF
TRBJ2-3,TRBV10-2,TRBD2,AIPPAGEITDTQY
TRBJ1-1,TRBV6-5,NA,ASTTRGEAF
TRBJ2-1,TRBV6-6,NA,ASSFESGVVKNEQF
TRBJ1-4,TRBV4-1,NA,ASSQNRMTNEKLF
TRBJ1-1,TRBV7-2,NA,ASSPIARGTEAF
TRBJ1-4,TRBV9,TRBD1,ASSVGQGDNEKLF
TRBJ1-5,TRBV2,NA,ASSPGGRISNQPQH
TRBJ2-2,TRBV5-1,TRBD2,ASSLEGGINTGELF
TRBJ2-7,TRBV23-1,NA,ASSHRGGDEQY
TRBJ1-1,TRBV5-4,NA,ASSLAGPNTEAF
TRBJ1-1,TRBV7-9,NA,ASSLEAGKSTEAF
TRBJ1-5,TRBV7-2,TRBD1,ASSLRTGGVSNQPQH
TRBJ1-2,TRBV6-5,NA,ASTGGTGYT
TRBJ1-5,TRBV28,TRBD1,ATRGGTGYRPQH
TRBJ1-1,TRBV3-1/TRBV3-2,NA,ASSQDGHGDYTEAF
TRBJ1-2,TRBV3-1/TRBV3-2,NA,ASSPPGGRGGYT
TRBJ1-4,TRBV12-3/TRBV12-4,NA,ATPRVAKLF
TRBJ2-1,TRBV20-1,TRBD2,SASTAGGWNEQF
TRBJ2-3,TRBV9,NA,ASSAPPTPNTQY
TRBJ1-1,TRBV19,NA,ASSIGGRNTEAF
TRBJ2-3,TRBV5-1,TRBD2,ASSLDAGGSTDTQY
TRBJ1-2,TRBV19,TRBD1,ASSRFATGTLYGYT
TRBJ1-1,TRBV28,TRBD1,ATRQGPGAF
TRBJ1-1,TRBV4-3,NA,ASSQDLRGSEAF
TRBJ2-1,TRBV11-2,NA,ASSPTRHNEQF
TRBJ1-6,TRBV15,NA,ATSSPRVYNSPLH
TRBJ1-3,TRBV6-5,NA,ASSYEWGVKGNTIY
TRBJ2-3,TRBV6-1,NA,ASSEVGHSTDTQY
TRBJ2-5,TRBV24-1,TRBD1,ATSDPGQLETQY
TRBJ1-5,TRBV19,NA,ASSLGTLSNQPQH
TRBJ2-2,TRBV4-3,NA,ASSQAQGYTGELF
TRBJ1-1,TRBV7-9,TRBD1,ASSSIDRDTEAF
TRBJ1-1,TRBV2,NA,ASRFTGSPEAF
TRBJ2-6,TRBV5-1,NA,ASSLDIPGANVLT
TRBJ1-5,TRBV12-2,NA,ASRFDWSQPQH